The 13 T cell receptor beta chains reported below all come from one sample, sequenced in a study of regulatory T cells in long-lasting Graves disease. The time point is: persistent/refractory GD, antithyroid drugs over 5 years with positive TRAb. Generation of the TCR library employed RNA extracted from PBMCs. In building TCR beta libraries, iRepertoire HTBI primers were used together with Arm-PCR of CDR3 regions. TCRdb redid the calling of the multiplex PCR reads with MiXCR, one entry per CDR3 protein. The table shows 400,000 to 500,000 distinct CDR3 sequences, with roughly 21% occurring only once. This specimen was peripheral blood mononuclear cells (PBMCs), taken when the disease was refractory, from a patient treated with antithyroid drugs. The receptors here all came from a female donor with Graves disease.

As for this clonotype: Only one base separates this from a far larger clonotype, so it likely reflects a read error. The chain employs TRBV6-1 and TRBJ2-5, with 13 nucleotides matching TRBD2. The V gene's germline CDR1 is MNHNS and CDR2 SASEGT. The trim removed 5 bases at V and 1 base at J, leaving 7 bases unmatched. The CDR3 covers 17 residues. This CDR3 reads CASSSTGLAGLQETQYF. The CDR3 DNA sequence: TGTGCCAGCAGTTCGACGGGACTAGCGGGACTCCAAGAGACCCAGTACTTC.

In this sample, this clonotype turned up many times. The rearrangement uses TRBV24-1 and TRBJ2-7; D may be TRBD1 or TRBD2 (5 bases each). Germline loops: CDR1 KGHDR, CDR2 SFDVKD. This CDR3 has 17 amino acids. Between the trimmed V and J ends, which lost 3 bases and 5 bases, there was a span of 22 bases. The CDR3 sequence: CATSDRDLSPKSHEQYF. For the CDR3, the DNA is TGTGCCACCAGTGATCGGGACCTGTCGCCTAAGTCTCACGAGCAGTACTTC.

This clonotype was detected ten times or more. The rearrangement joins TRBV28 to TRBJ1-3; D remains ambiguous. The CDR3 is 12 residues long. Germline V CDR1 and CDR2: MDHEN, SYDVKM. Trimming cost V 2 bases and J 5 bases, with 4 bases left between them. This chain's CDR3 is CASSLDRNTIYF. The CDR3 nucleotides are TGTGCCAGCAGTTTAGACAGAAACACCATATATTTT. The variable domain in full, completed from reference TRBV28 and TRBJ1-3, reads DVKVTQSSRYLVKRTGEKVFLECVQDMDHENMFWYRQDPGLGLRLIYFSYDVKMKEKGDIPEGYSVSREKKERFSLILESASTNQTSMYLCASSLDRNTIYFGEGSWLTVV.

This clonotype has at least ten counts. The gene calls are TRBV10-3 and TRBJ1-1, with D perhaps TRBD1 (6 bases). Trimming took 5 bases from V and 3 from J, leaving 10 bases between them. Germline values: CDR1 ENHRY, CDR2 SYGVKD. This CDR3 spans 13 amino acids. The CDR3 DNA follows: TGTGCCATCAGTTTAAGGACAGACACTGAAGCTTTCTTT. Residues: CAISLRTDTEAFF.

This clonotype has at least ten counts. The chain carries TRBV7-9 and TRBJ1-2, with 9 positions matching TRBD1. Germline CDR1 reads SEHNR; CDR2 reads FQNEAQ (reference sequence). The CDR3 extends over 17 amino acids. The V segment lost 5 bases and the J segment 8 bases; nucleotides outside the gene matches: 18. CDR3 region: CASSPPLSGTGNRGYTF. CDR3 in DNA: TGTGCCAGCAGCCCACCCCTATCCGGGACAGGGAATCGCGGCTACACCTTC.

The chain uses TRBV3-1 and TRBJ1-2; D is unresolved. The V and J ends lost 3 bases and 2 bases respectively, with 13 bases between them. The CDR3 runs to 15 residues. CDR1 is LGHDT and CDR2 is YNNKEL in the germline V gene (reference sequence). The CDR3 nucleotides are TGTGCCAGCAGCCAGGCCTTCGACGGAAACTATGGCTACACCTTC. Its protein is CASSQAFDGNYGYTF.

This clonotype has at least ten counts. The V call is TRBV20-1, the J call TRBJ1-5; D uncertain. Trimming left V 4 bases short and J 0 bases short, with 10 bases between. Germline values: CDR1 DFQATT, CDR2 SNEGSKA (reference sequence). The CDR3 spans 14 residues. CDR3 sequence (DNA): TGCAGTGCTACCCGGGCCTTTAGCAATCAGCCCCAGCATTTT. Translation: CSATRAFSNQPQHF.

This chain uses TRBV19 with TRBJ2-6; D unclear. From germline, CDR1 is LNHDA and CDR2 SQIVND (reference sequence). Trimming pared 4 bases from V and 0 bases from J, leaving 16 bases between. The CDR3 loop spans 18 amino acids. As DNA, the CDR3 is TGTGCCAGTAGTAAGCTGGCCGAGACTTTCTCTGGGGCCAACGTCCTGACTTTC. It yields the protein CASSKLAETFSGANVLTF.

As DNA, the CDR3 is TGTGCCACCACTAGCGGGGCCGATTACACCGGGGAGCTGTTTTTT. This gives the protein CATTSGADYTGELFF. This chain links TRBV24-1 with TRBJ2-2, with TRBD2 identical over 9 bases. Losses at the gene ends were 8 bases for V and 3 bases for J; bases not matched to a gene: 6. The CDR3 consists of 15 residues. Looked up from germline, CDR1 is KGHDR and CDR2 is SFDVKD.

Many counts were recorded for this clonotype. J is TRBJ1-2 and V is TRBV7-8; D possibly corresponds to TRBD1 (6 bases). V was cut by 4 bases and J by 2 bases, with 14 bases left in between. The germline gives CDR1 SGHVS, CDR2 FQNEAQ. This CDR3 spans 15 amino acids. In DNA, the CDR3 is TGTGCCAGCAGCTCGGCCCTACAGGGCAACTATGGCTACACCTTC. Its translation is CASSSALQGNYGYTF.

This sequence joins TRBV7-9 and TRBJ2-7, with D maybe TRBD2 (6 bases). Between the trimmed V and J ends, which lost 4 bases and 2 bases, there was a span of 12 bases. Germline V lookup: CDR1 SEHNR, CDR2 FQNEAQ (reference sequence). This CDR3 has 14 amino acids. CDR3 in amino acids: CASSSRLDAYEQYF. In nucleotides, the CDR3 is TGTGCCAGCAGCTCGAGACTAGACGCCTACGAGCAGTACTTC.

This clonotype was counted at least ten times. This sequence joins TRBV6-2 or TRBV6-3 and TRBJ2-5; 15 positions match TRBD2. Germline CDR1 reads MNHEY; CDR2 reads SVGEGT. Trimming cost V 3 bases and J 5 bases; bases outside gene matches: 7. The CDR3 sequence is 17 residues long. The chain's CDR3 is CASSYGTSGGRGETQYF. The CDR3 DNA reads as TGTGCCAGCAGTTATGGGACTAGCGGGGGGCGGGGGGAGACCCAGTACTTC.

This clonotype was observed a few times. CDR3 bases: TGTGCCAGCAGGGCATATCTCTATGGCTACACCTTC. This codes for CASRAYLYGYTF. V and J are TRBV6-1 and TRBJ1-2; no reliable D call. The CDR3 length is 12 residues. V was clipped by 6 bases and J by 4 bases, with 9 bases between them. The germline gives CDR1 MNHNS, CDR2 SASEGT.